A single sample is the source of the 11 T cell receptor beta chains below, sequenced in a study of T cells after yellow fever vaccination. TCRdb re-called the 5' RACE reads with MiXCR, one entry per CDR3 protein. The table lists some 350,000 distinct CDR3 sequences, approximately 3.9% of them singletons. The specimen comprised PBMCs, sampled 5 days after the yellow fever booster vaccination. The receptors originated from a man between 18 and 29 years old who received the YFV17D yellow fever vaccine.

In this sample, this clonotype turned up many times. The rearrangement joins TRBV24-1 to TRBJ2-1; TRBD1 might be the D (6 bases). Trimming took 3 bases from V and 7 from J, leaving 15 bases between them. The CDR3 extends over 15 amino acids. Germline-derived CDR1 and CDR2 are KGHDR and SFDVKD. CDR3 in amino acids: CATSDPGTGKNEQFF. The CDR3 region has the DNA TGTGCCACCAGTGATCCAGGAACAGGGAAAAATGAGCAGTTCTTC.

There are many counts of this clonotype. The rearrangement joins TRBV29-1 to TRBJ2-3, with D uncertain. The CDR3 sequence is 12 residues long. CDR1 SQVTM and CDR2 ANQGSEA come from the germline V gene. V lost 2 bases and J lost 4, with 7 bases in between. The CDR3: CSVELEADTQYF. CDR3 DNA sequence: TGCAGCGTTGAACTCGAGGCAGATACGCAGTATTTT.

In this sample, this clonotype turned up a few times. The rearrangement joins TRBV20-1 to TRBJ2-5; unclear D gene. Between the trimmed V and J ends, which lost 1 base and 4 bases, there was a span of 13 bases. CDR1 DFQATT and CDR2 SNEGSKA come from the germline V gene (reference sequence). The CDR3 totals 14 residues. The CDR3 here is CSARARRGAETQYF. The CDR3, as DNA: TGCAGTGCTAGAGCCCGACGCGGTGCAGAGACCCAGTACTTC.

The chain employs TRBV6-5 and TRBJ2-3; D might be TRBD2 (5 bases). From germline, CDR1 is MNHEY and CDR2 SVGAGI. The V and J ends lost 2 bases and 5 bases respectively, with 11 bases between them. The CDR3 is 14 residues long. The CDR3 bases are TGTGCCAGCAGTTACAAGAGGGCCGAAGATACGCAGTATTTT. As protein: CASSYKRAEDTQYF.

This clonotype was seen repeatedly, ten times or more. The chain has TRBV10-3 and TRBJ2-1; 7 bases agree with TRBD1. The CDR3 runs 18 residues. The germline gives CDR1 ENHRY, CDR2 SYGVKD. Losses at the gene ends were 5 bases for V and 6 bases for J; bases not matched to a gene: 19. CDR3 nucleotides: TGTGCCATCAGTACACATTTCCGTGGGACAGCAGGCCCCAATGAGCAGTTCTTC. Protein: CAISTHFRGTAGPNEQFF.

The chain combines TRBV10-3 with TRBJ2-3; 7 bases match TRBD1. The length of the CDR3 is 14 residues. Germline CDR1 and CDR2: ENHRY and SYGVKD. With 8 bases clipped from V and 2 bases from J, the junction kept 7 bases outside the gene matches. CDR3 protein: CAIQMTGTTDTQYF. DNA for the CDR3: TGTGCCATCCAGATGACAGGGACCACAGATACGCAGTATTTT.

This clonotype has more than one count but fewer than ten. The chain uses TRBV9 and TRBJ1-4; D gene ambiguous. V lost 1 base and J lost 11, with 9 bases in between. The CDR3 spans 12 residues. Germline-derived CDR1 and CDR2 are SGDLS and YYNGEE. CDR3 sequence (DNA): TGTGCCAGCAGCGTACGGACTGGGAAACTGTTTTTT. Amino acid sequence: CASSVRTGKLFF.

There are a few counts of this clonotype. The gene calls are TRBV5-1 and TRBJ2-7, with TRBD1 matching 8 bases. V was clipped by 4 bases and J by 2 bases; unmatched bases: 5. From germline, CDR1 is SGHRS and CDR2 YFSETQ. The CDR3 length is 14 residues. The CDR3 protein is CASSGGQAAYEQYF. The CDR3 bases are TGCGCCAGCAGCGGGGGACAGGCCGCCTACGAGCAGTACTTC.

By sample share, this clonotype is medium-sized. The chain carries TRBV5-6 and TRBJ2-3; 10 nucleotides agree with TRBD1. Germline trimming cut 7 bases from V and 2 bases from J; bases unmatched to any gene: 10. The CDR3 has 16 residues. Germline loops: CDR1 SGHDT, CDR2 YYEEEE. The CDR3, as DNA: TGTGCCAGCGACAAGACAGGGGGCGTACTCACAGATACGCAGTATTTT. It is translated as CASDKTGGVLTDTQYF.

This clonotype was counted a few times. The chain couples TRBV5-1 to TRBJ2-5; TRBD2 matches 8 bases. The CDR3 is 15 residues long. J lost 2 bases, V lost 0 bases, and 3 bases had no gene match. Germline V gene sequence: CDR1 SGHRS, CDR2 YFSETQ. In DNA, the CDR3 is TGCGCCAGCAGCTTGGAACTAGCGGCACAAGAGACCCAGTACTTC. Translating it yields CASSLELAAQETQYF. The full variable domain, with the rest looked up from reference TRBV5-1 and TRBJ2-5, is KAGVTQTPRYLIKTRGQQVTLSCSPISGHRSVSWYQQTPGQGLQFLFEYFSETQRNKGNFPGRFSGRQFSNSRSEMNVSTLELGDSALYLCASSLELAAQETQYFGPGTRLLVL.

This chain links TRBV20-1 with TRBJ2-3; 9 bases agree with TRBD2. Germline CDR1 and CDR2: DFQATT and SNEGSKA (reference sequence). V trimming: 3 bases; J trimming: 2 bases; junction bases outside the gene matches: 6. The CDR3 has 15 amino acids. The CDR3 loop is CSASVGGGATDTQYF. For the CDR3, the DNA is TGCAGTGCTAGTGTAGGCGGGGGGGCCACAGATACGCAGTATTTT.